This T cell receptor (beta chain) was obtained from a study of response to subunit inactivated influenza vaccine. Findings and caveats of the study: Authors suggested seasonal influenza vaccinations each recruit few new T cells.

J lost 1 base, V lost 2 bases, and 1 base had no gene match. Germline CDR1 and CDR2: LGHDT and YNNKEL (reference sequence). The CDR3 is 16 amino acids. A remark on this clonotype: Its specificity is not known.

TCRdb itself ran the RT-PCR reads through MiXCR, one entry per CDR3 protein. The sample holds about 300,000 distinct CDR3 sequences, 21% seen once. The chain has TRBV3-1 and TRBJ2-3; 12 nucleotides line up with TRBD2. Sequencing used PBMCs from blood, obtained about 20 months after vaccination. The sequence was obtained from a man in his fifties or sixties who received an inactivated influenza vaccine. The CDR3 coding sequence is TGTGCCAGCAGCCAAAGGACTAGCGGGGGCACAGATACGCAGTATTTT. It translates to CASSQRTSGGTDTQYF.